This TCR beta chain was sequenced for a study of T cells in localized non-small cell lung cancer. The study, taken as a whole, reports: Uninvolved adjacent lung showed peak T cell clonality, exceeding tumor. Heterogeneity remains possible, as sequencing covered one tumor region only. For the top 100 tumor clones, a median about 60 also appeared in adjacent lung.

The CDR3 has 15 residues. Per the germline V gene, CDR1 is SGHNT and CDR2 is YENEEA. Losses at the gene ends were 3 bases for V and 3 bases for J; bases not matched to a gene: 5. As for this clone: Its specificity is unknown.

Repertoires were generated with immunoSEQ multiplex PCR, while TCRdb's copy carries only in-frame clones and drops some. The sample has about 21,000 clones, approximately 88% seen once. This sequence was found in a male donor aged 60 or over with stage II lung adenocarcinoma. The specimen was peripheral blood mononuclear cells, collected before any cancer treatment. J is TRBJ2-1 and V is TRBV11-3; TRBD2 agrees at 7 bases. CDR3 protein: CASSFRGLDYNEQFF. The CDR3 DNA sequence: TGTGCCAGCAGCTTCCGAGGACTAGACTACAATGAGCAGTTCTTC.